A single sample is the source of the 3 T cell receptor beta chains below, sequenced in a study of shared clonotypes between healthy human individuals. The assay was immunoSEQ multiplex PCR, and TCRdb's table has in-frame clones only and misses some. The sample holds about 1.4 million clones, approximately 97% seen once. Specimen: naive CD4+ T cells sorted from blood. Subset specified: CD45RA+ positively selected. These receptors originate from a man in his thirties or forties in good health.

V usage is TRBV29-1 and J usage is TRBJ2-7, with 9 bases lining up with TRBD1. The CDR3 extends over 14 amino acids. V lost 4 bases and J lost 2; bases outside the gene matches: 6. CDR1 SQVTM and CDR2 ANQGSEA come from the germline V gene. Here the CDR3 DNA reads TGCAGCGTTGGGCCTCGGACAGGGGCCTACGAGCAGTACTTC. Its protein is CSVGPRTGAYEQYF.

This chain uses TRBV6-5 with TRBJ2-7; 9 bases match TRBD2. Germline CDR1 is MNHEY and CDR2 is SVGAGI. Unmatched junction bases numbered 5, after V lost 2 bases and J lost 0 bases. The CDR3 spans 16 residues. CDR3 sequence reads: CASSYTQTSGSYEQYF. In nucleotides, the CDR3 is TGTGCCAGCAGTTACACCCAGACTAGCGGCTCCTACGAGCAGTACTTC.

V is TRBV29-1 and J is TRBJ2-5; 8 positions agree with TRBD2. Germline V gene data show CDR1 as SQVTM and CDR2 as ANQGSEA. The CDR3 runs to 13 residues. Losses at the gene ends were 4 bases for V and 5 bases for J; bases not matched to a gene: 6. CDR3: CSVARTSRETQYF. In DNA, the CDR3 is TGCAGCGTTGCGAGGACTAGCCGTGAGACCCAGTACTTC.